This is a list of T cell receptor beta chains from one sample in a study of T-cell memory formation after mild COVID-19. TCRdb re-analysed the 5' RACE reads in MiXCR, keeping a single row per CDR3 protein. The table shows around 370,000 distinct CDR3 sequences, with approximately 21% occurring only once. The material sequenced was PBMCs or a T cell subset sorted from them (not recorded which). These receptors were taken from an adult woman who had mild COVID-19 (a few samples of this study predate the infection). Cell type and time point are not known. The CDR3 runs from the conserved cysteine through the conserved F or W. The order of the fields is clone size, D gene, V gene, J gene, CDR3 protein, CDR3 DNA. The D gene is left open where the match is weak. Part of the rows lack a size; the others show once, few, many or a class for expanded clones.

clone size: -
D gene: -
V gene: TRBV7-9
J gene: TRBJ2-7
CDR3 protein: CASTLGNEQYF
CDR3 DNA: TGTGCCAGCACCCTGGGGAACGAGCAGTACTTC

clone size: few
D gene: TRBD1
V gene: TRBV12-3/TRBV12-4
J gene: TRBJ2-7
CDR3 protein: CASSSGTGSTYEQYF
CDR3 DNA: TGTGCCAGCAGCTCCGGGACAGGGTCAACCTACGAGCAGTACTTC

clone size: few
D gene: TRBD1
V gene: TRBV29-1
J gene: TRBJ1-6
CDR3 protein: CSVGTGGADSPLHF
CDR3 DNA: TGCAGCGTGGGGACAGGGGGCGCTGATTCACCCCTCCACTTT

clone size: -
D gene: -
V gene: TRBV19
J gene: TRBJ1-2
CDR3 protein: CASSVSRRQGYGYTF
CDR3 DNA: TGTGCCAGTAGTGTCTCTCGGCGACAAGGCTATGGCTACACCTTC

clone size: -
D gene: -
V gene: TRBV2
J gene: TRBJ2-1
CDR3 protein: CASNGGIAYRKDEQFF
CDR3 DNA: TGTGCCAGCAACGGCGGAATCGCCTACCGAAAAGATGAGCAGTTCTTC

clone size: -
D gene: -
V gene: TRBV5-1
J gene: TRBJ2-1
CDR3 protein: CASSLAQGIDEQFF
CDR3 DNA: TGCGCCAGCAGCTTGGCCCAGGGGATCGATGAGCAGTTCTTC

clone size: few
D gene: -
V gene: TRBV30
J gene: TRBJ1-1
CDR3 protein: CAWSPGMNTEAFF
CDR3 DNA: TGTGCCTGGAGTCCGGGGATGAACACTGAAGCTTTCTTT

clone size: once
D gene: -
V gene: TRBV6-1
J gene: TRBJ1-1
CDR3 protein: CASSDGVNTEAFF
CDR3 DNA: TGTGCCAGCAGTGACGGAGTCAACACTGAAGCTTTCTTT

clone size: -
D gene: -
V gene: TRBV18
J gene: TRBJ1-1
CDR3 protein: CASSPTTGSANTEAFF
CDR3 DNA: TGTGCCAGCTCACCAACCACCGGGTCCGCGAACACTGAAGCTTTCTTT

clone size: few
D gene: -
V gene: TRBV20-1
J gene: TRBJ2-3
CDR3 protein: CSALDPGGTDTQYF
CDR3 DNA: TGCAGTGCTCTCGACCCCGGAGGGACAGATACGCAGTATTTT

clone size: -
D gene: TRBD2
V gene: TRBV4-1
J gene: TRBJ2-5
CDR3 protein: CASSQGPLAGQETQYF
CDR3 DNA: TGCGCCAGCAGCCAAGGCCCCCTAGCGGGCCAAGAGACCCAGTACTTC

clone size: -
D gene: TRBD2
V gene: TRBV2
J gene: TRBJ2-1
CDR3 protein: CASSNSGRNEQFF
CDR3 DNA: TGTGCCAGCAGTAATAGCGGGAGAAATGAGCAGTTCTTC

clone size: few
D gene: TRBD2
V gene: TRBV11-2
J gene: TRBJ2-4
CDR3 protein: CASSPGGLPVGTKNIQYF
CDR3 DNA: TGTGCCAGCAGCCCCGGGGGACTACCTGTAGGGACCAAAAACATTCAGTACTTC

clone size: few
D gene: -
V gene: TRBV11-2
J gene: TRBJ2-1
CDR3 protein: CASSPTQEQFF
CDR3 DNA: TGTGCCAGCAGCCCCACACAAGAGCAGTTCTTC

clone size: many
D gene: -
V gene: TRBV27
J gene: TRBJ1-1
CDR3 protein: CASSLLGAGTEAFF
CDR3 DNA: TGTGCCAGCAGTTTACTGGGGGCGGGCACTGAAGCTTTCTTT

clone size: many
D gene: TRBD1
V gene: TRBV5-1
J gene: TRBJ2-7
CDR3 protein: CASSTGTAYEQYF
CDR3 DNA: TGCGCCAGCAGCACCGGGACAGCCTACGAGCAGTACTTC

clone size: -
D gene: TRBD1
V gene: TRBV7-6
J gene: TRBJ1-6
CDR3 protein: CASSPRTGSSYNSPLHF
CDR3 DNA: TGTGCCAGCAGCCCCAGGACAGGGAGCTCCTATAATTCACCCCTCCACTTT

clone size: -
D gene: -
V gene: TRBV12-3/TRBV12-4
J gene: TRBJ1-5
CDR3 protein: CASSNAGPHHF
CDR3 DNA: TGTGCCAGCAGTAACGCCGGGCCCCATCATTTT

clone size: many
D gene: -
V gene: TRBV5-1
J gene: TRBJ1-5
CDR3 protein: CASSLGPNQPQHF
CDR3 DNA: TGCGCCAGCAGCTTGGGACCAAATCAGCCCCAGCATTTT

clone size: few
D gene: -
V gene: TRBV3-1
J gene: TRBJ1-1
CDR3 protein: CASSRFRNTEAFF
CDR3 DNA: TGTGCCAGCAGCCGGTTCCGGAACACTGAAGCTTTCTTT

clone size: few
D gene: -
V gene: TRBV4-2
J gene: TRBJ1-4
CDR3 protein: CASSQVESGSPPTNEKLFF
CDR3 DNA: TGTGCCAGCAGCCAAGTGGAGTCAGGATCACCTCCAACTAATGAAAAACTGTTTTTT

clone size: -
D gene: -
V gene: TRBV4-1
J gene: TRBJ1-6
CDR3 protein: CASSPLSGGPRYNSPLHF
CDR3 DNA: TGCGCCAGCAGCCCCCTAAGCGGAGGTCCTCGCTATAATTCACCCCTCCACTTT

clone size: -
D gene: -
V gene: TRBV4-1
J gene: TRBJ1-4
CDR3 protein: CASSQGERTNEKLFF
CDR3 DNA: TGCGCCAGCAGCCAAGGAGAAAGAACTAATGAAAAACTGTTTTTT

clone size: few
D gene: -
V gene: TRBV7-9
J gene: TRBJ1-2
CDR3 protein: CASSLMGNYGYTF
CDR3 DNA: TGTGCCAGCAGCTTAATGGGGAACTATGGCTACACCTTC

clone size: few
D gene: TRBD2
V gene: TRBV12-3/TRBV12-4
J gene: TRBJ2-1
CDR3 protein: CASRWASGGTNEQFF
CDR3 DNA: TGTGCCAGCAGGTGGGCTAGCGGGGGTACTAATGAGCAGTTCTTC

clone size: few
D gene: -
V gene: TRBV13
J gene: TRBJ2-3
CDR3 protein: CASSPLTGLGTDTQYF
CDR3 DNA: TGTGCCAGCAGCCCGTTAACGGGACTGGGCACAGATACGCAGTATTTT

clone size: few
D gene: -
V gene: TRBV24-1
J gene: TRBJ2-2
CDR3 protein: CATSDLKAASRGELFF
CDR3 DNA: TGTGCCACCAGTGATTTGAAGGCGGCTAGCCGCGGGGAGCTGTTTTTT

clone size: -
D gene: -
V gene: TRBV18
J gene: TRBJ2-5
CDR3 protein: CASSPPGRVGETQYF
CDR3 DNA: TGTGCCAGCTCACCACCGGGCAGGGTCGGCGAGACCCAGTACTTC

clone size: -
D gene: -
V gene: TRBV10-3
J gene: TRBJ2-7
CDR3 protein: CAISNTGTPTYEQYF
CDR3 DNA: TGTGCCATCAGTAACACCGGGACTCCAACCTACGAGCAGTACTTC

clone size: few
D gene: -
V gene: TRBV7-9
J gene: TRBJ2-3
CDR3 protein: CASSKGIWSTDTQYF
CDR3 DNA: TGTGCCAGCAGCAAGGGGATATGGAGCACAGATACGCAGTATTTT

clone size: -
D gene: -
V gene: TRBV24-1
J gene: TRBJ2-3
CDR3 protein: CATSDPGGDTQYF
CDR3 DNA: TGTGCCACCAGTGATCCAGGGGGGGATACGCAGTATTTT

clone size: -
D gene: TRBD1
V gene: TRBV6-5
J gene: TRBJ1-6
CDR3 protein: CASRHYTPGQGVVSYNSPLHF
CDR3 DNA: TGTGCCAGCAGACACTATACCCCGGGACAGGGGGTAGTATCCTATAATTCACCCCTCCACTTT

clone size: -
D gene: -
V gene: TRBV10-3
J gene: TRBJ2-3
CDR3 protein: CAISESGSDTQYF
CDR3 DNA: TGTGCCATCAGTGAGTCGGGGTCAGATACGCAGTATTTT

clone size: -
D gene: TRBD1
V gene: TRBV18
J gene: TRBJ2-2
CDR3 protein: CASSPLPGQGNTGELFF
CDR3 DNA: TGTGCCAGCTCACCTCTACCGGGACAGGGGAATACCGGGGAGCTGTTTTTT

clone size: -
D gene: -
V gene: TRBV30
J gene: TRBJ2-3
CDR3 protein: CAWSVRRLDTQYF
CDR3 DNA: TGTGCCTGGAGTGTACGACGTCTAGATACGCAGTATTTT

clone size: -
D gene: -
V gene: TRBV4-2
J gene: TRBJ2-1
CDR3 protein: CASSQKQGGNEQFF
CDR3 DNA: TGTGCCAGCAGCCAGAAACAGGGAGGGAATGAGCAGTTCTTC

clone size: few
D gene: -
V gene: TRBV5-1
J gene: TRBJ2-3
CDR3 protein: CASSLGRSSTDTQYF
CDR3 DNA: TGCGCCAGCAGCTTGGGCAGATCTAGCACAGATACGCAGTATTTT

clone size: -
D gene: -
V gene: TRBV7-2
J gene: TRBJ2-7
CDR3 protein: CASSRQRGRYEQYF
CDR3 DNA: TGTGCCAGCAGCCGCCAGAGAGGCCGCTACGAGCAGTACTTC

clone size: -
D gene: -
V gene: TRBV15
J gene: TRBJ2-3
CDR3 protein: CATSPFGGRADTQYF
CDR3 DNA: TGTGCCACCAGCCCCTTCGGGGGTAGAGCAGATACGCAGTATTTT

clone size: -
D gene: -
V gene: TRBV18
J gene: TRBJ1-1
CDR3 protein: CASSVMEGSNTEAFF
CDR3 DNA: TGTGCCAGCTCGGTTATGGAAGGTTCGAACACTGAAGCTTTCTTT

clone size: few
D gene: TRBD2
V gene: TRBV6-2/TRBV6-3
J gene: TRBJ2-7
CDR3 protein: CASTQLAGGLEEQYF
CDR3 DNA: TGTGCCAGCACTCAACTAGCGGGAGGACTGGAGGAGCAGTACTTC

clone size: -
D gene: TRBD1
V gene: TRBV6-6
J gene: TRBJ2-2
CDR3 protein: CASRAGTGNTGELFF
CDR3 DNA: TGTGCCAGCAGGGCCGGGACAGGAAACACCGGGGAGCTGTTTTTT

clone size: -
D gene: TRBD1
V gene: TRBV5-3
J gene: TRBJ2-6
CDR3 protein: CARSRLPGQSSGANVLTF
CDR3 DNA: TGTGCCAGAAGCCGCTTACCGGGACAGAGCTCTGGGGCCAACGTCCTGACTTTC

clone size: -
D gene: -
V gene: TRBV7-9
J gene: TRBJ1-1
CDR3 protein: CASSVGGRLAEAFF
CDR3 DNA: TGTGCCAGCAGCGTCGGGGGCCGGCTCGCTGAAGCTTTCTTT

clone size: -
D gene: TRBD1
V gene: TRBV6-5
J gene: TRBJ1-1
CDR3 protein: CASRPGTGYITEAFF
CDR3 DNA: TGTGCCAGCAGACCCGGGACAGGGTACATCACTGAAGCTTTCTTT

clone size: few
D gene: -
V gene: TRBV5-1
J gene: TRBJ1-1
CDR3 protein: CASSLEVEGTEAFF
CDR3 DNA: TGCGCCAGCAGCTTGGAGGTCGAGGGCACTGAAGCTTTCTTT

clone size: few
D gene: -
V gene: TRBV7-9
J gene: TRBJ2-1
CDR3 protein: CASSPQWAYNEQFF
CDR3 DNA: TGTGCCAGCAGCCCCCAGTGGGCCTACAATGAGCAGTTCTTC

clone size: few
D gene: TRBD2
V gene: TRBV12-3/TRBV12-4
J gene: TRBJ2-2
CDR3 protein: CASSPQAGGLPGELFF
CDR3 DNA: TGTGCCAGCAGTCCACAAGCGGGAGGGCTTCCCGGGGAGCTGTTTTTT

clone size: -
D gene: TRBD2
V gene: TRBV7-2
J gene: TRBJ2-5
CDR3 protein: CASSRGLAGVETQYF
CDR3 DNA: TGTGCCAGCAGCAGAGGACTAGCGGGGGTGGAGACCCAGTACTTC

clone size: -
D gene: TRBD1
V gene: TRBV12-3/TRBV12-4
J gene: TRBJ1-1
CDR3 protein: CASSFAGTGGGTEAFF
CDR3 DNA: TGTGCCAGCAGTTTCGCCGGGACAGGGGGCGGCACTGAAGCTTTCTTT

clone size: few
D gene: -
V gene: TRBV5-4
J gene: TRBJ1-1
CDR3 protein: CASSAMNTEAFF
CDR3 DNA: TGTGCCAGCAGCGCCATGAACACTGAAGCTTTCTTT

clone size: few
D gene: TRBD2
V gene: TRBV9
J gene: TRBJ2-1
CDR3 protein: CASSVGASGSSYNEQFF
CDR3 DNA: TGTGCCAGCAGCGTAGGGGCTAGCGGGAGCTCCTACAATGAGCAGTTCTTC

clone size: -
D gene: TRBD1
V gene: TRBV24-1
J gene: TRBJ2-1
CDR3 protein: CATSDGDRGNEQFF
CDR3 DNA: TGTGCCACCAGTGATGGGGACAGGGGAAATGAGCAGTTCTTC

clone size: -
D gene: TRBD2
V gene: TRBV7-6
J gene: TRBJ2-7
CDR3 protein: CASSPRLAGSYEQYF
CDR3 DNA: TGTGCCAGCAGCCCGCGACTAGCGGGGTCCTACGAGCAGTACTTC

clone size: few
D gene: -
V gene: TRBV7-2
J gene: TRBJ1-2
CDR3 protein: CASSLGGAAGYTF
CDR3 DNA: TGTGCCAGCAGCTTAGGGGGGGCGGCTGGCTACACCTTC

clone size: -
D gene: -
V gene: TRBV4-3
J gene: TRBJ2-7
CDR3 protein: CASSQVKDEQYF
CDR3 DNA: TGCGCCAGCAGCCAAGTTAAGGACGAGCAGTACTTC

clone size: -
D gene: -
V gene: TRBV3-1
J gene: TRBJ2-5
CDR3 protein: CASSPSGPRQETQYF
CDR3 DNA: TGTGCCAGCAGCCCTTCGGGACCGAGGCAAGAGACCCAGTACTTC

clone size: -
D gene: -
V gene: TRBV6-5
J gene: TRBJ2-2
CDR3 protein: CASQSLAVTGELFF
CDR3 DNA: TGTGCCAGTCAGTCGTTGGCGGTCACCGGGGAGCTGTTTTTT

clone size: -
D gene: -
V gene: TRBV4-3
J gene: TRBJ2-6
CDR3 protein: CASSQDPTVPSGANVLTF
CDR3 DNA: TGCGCCAGCAGCCAAGATCCGACAGTTCCCTCTGGGGCCAACGTCCTGACTTTC

clone size: few
D gene: -
V gene: TRBV4-2
J gene: TRBJ2-2
CDR3 protein: CASSHNTGELFF
CDR3 DNA: TGTGCCAGCAGCCACAATACCGGGGAGCTGTTTTTT